These 20 T cell receptor beta chains came from one sample sequenced in a study of human T cells and chemical hapten exposure. TCRdb processed the RACE reads anew with MiXCR; each CDR3 protein has one entry. This sample has about 260,000 distinct CDR3 sequences, with approximately 8.6% found just once. As for time point: pre-sensitization, week 0. Specified treatment: therapeutic diphenylcyclopropenone sensitization with weekly scalp DPC. The sequences come from whole blood, collected in connection with sensitization to the hapten diphenylcyclopropenone (DPC). All receptors come from a woman in her forties with alopecia areata. Some clones in this sample may be carry-over from other donors' samples.

This clonotype was picked up a small number of times. The chain combines TRBV4-3 with TRBJ2-3; either TRBD1 or TRBD2 may supply D (5 bases each). Germline CDR1 and CDR2: LGHNA and YSLEER. This CDR3 has 15 amino acids. V lost 0 bases to trimming and J lost 5 bases, with 12 bases between them. Here the CDR3 reads CASSQEAGTRDTQYF. The CDR3 DNA sequence: TGCGCCAGCAGCCAAGAGGCAGGGACCCGAGATACGCAGTATTTT.

This clonotype was observed once. This chain links TRBV30 with TRBJ1-1; TRBD1 is a possible D gene (5 bases). The germline V gene has CDR1 GTSNPN and CDR2 SVGIG (reference sequence). V was cut by 0 bases and J by 5 bases, with 16 bases left in between. The CDR3 consists of 15 residues. The CDR3 protein is CAWSVSATRGTEAFF. CDR3 nucleotides: TGTGCCTGGAGTGTAAGTGCCACCCGGGGGACTGAAGCTTTCTTT.

In its sample, this clonotype was seen once. V and J are TRBV5-6 and TRBJ2-1, with D uncertain. With 2 bases removed from V and 4 bases from J, the gap between germline ends came to 10 bases. Germline CDR1 is SGHDT and CDR2 is YYEEEE. The CDR3 is 14 residues long. This CDR3 is CASSFVSEYNEQFF. The CDR3 region has the DNA TGTGCCAGCAGCTTTGTCAGCGAGTACAATGAGCAGTTCTTC.

The V gene is TRBV4-2, the J gene TRBJ2-1; D gene uncertain. V lost 1 base and J 5 bases, leaving 9 bases between the germline ends. The CDR3 extends over 14 amino acids. Per the germline V gene, CDR1 is LGHNA and CDR2 is YNFKEQ. CDR3 amino acids: CASSQAGRHNEQFF. Here the CDR3 DNA reads TGTGCCAGCAGCCAAGCCGGGCGCCACAATGAGCAGTTCTTC.

This clonotype showed up just a few times. The chain has TRBV6-1 and TRBJ1-1; D gene ambiguous. Between the trimmed V and J ends, which lost 3 bases and 1 base, there was a span of 9 bases. Germline-derived CDR1 and CDR2 are MNHNS and SASEGT. CDR3 length equals 14 residues. CDR3 region: CASSEFYGNTEAFF. The CDR3, as DNA: TGTGCCAGCAGTGAGTTCTACGGGAACACTGAAGCTTTCTTT.

The table lists this clonotype with a few counts. The V gene is TRBV6-5, the J gene TRBJ2-3, with D perhaps matching TRBD1 (5 bases). Germline V gives CDR1 MNHEY, CDR2 SVGAGI. The CDR3 spans 15 residues. V lost 4 bases to trimming and J lost 0 bases, with 11 bases between them. This CDR3 reads CASSLQGSSTDTQYF. As DNA, the CDR3 is TGTGCCAGCAGTTTGCAGGGATCAAGCACAGATACGCAGTATTTT.

This clonotype has only a few counts. This sequence joins TRBV4-1 and TRBJ2-1; D perhaps matches TRBD2 (5 bases). Germline assignment: CDR1 MGHRA and CDR2 YSYEKL. The CDR3 is 14 amino acids. The ends were cut back, 5 bases at V and 7 bases at J, with 15 bases in the middle. In DNA form, the CDR3 reads TGCGCCAGCAGCGCCGGAGAGGGCAGGAATGAGCAGTTCTTC. Protein: CASSAGEGRNEQFF.

This chain links TRBV14 with TRBJ2-1; a weak D match, TRBD1 (6 bases). Trimming left V 4 bases short and J 4 bases short, with 11 bases between. The CDR3 loop spans 14 amino acids. CDR1 is SGHDN, CDR2 FVKESK, per germline. The CDR3 DNA follows: TGTGCCAGCAGCCGACAACAGGGTTACAATGAGCAGTTCTTC. Its translation is CASSRQQGYNEQFF.

This clonotype showed up many times. The chain is built from TRBV9 and TRBJ2-7; D may be TRBD1 (5 bases). The V gene lost 0 bases and the J gene lost 4 bases, with 14 bases spanning the gap. Germline CDR1 SGDLS, CDR2 YYNGEE. This CDR3 comprises 15 residues. The CDR3 protein is CASSVEPSGSYEQYF. The DNA for the CDR3 is TGTGCCAGCAGCGTAGAACCTTCAGGGTCGTACGAGCAGTACTTC. Filled out from reference TRBV9 and TRBJ2-7, the complete variable domain reads DSGVTQTPKHLITATGQRVTLRCSPRSGDLSVYWYQQSLDQGLQFLIQYYNGEERAKGNILERFSAQQFPDLHSELNLSSLELGDSALYFCASSVEPSGSYEQYFGPGTRLTVT.

The sample holds a few counts of this clonotype. The chain employs TRBV28 and TRBJ2-6, with 7 positions matching TRBD1. Looked up from germline, CDR1 is MDHEN and CDR2 is SYDVKM. The V gene end was trimmed by 5 bases and the J gene end by 0 bases; junction bases not matched to a gene: 4. The CDR3 is 16 residues long. The CDR3 loop is CASSGGQFSGANVLTF. The CDR3 coding sequence is TGTGCCAGCAGTGGGGGACAGTTCTCTGGGGCCAACGTCCTGACTTTC.

This clonotype was detected a few times. The J gene is TRBJ2-7, the V gene TRBV20-1; unclear D gene. The V and J ends lost 3 bases and 6 bases respectively, with 9 bases between them. Germline-derived CDR1 and CDR2 are DFQATT and SNEGSKA (reference sequence). CDR3 length equals 11 residues. As DNA, the CDR3 is TGCAGTGCTAGTTTGGGTTCCGAGCAGTACTTC. Protein product: CSASLGSEQYF.

The rearrangement links TRBV18 to TRBJ1-1; unclear D gene. Germline V gene data show CDR1 as KGHSH and CDR2 as LQKENI. The CDR3 covers 14 residues. The V end was cut by 3 bases, the J end by 3 bases, with 11 bases between. The CDR3 DNA reads as TGTGCCAGCTCACCCAGGAGGGCCGACACTGAAGCTTTCTTT. Translating it yields CASSPRRADTEAFF.

V gene TRBV6-2 or TRBV6-3 combines with J gene TRBJ1-2; D is uncertain. CDR3 length equals 13 residues. With 5 bases removed from V and 4 bases from J, the gap between germline ends came to 11 bases. Germline CDR1 MNHEY, CDR2 SVGEGT. The CDR3 DNA reads as TGTGCCAGCAGTGCGGACGGACTCTATGGCTACACCTTC. Its translation: CASSADGLYGYTF.

Many counts were recorded for this clonotype. The J gene is TRBJ2-1, the V gene TRBV5-5; no clear D. The CDR3 loop spans 12 amino acids. Germline CDR1 and CDR2: SGHKS and YYEKEE (reference sequence). The ends were cut back, 1 base at V and 7 bases at J, with 6 bases in the middle. The CDR3 loop is CASSLLINEQFF. The CDR3 DNA reads TGTGCCAGCAGCTTGTTGATTAATGAGCAGTTCTTC.

This clonotype was detected a few times. V is TRBV6-5 and J is TRBJ1-1; unclear D gene. V was trimmed by 0 bases and J by 1 base, leaving 9 bases between them. The CDR3 runs to 15 residues. Per the germline V gene, CDR1 is MNHEY and CDR2 is SVGAGI. The CDR3 region is CASSYSWGSNTEAFF. In DNA, the CDR3 is TGTGCCAGCAGTTACTCGTGGGGATCGAACACTGAAGCTTTCTTT.

V and J are TRBV7-3 and TRBJ1-6; a possible D gene is TRBD1 (5 bases). Germline V gives CDR1 SGHTA, CDR2 FQGTGA. The CDR3 totals 13 residues. The germline V and J ends were trimmed by 1 base and 11 bases, with 9 bases remaining between them. The CDR3 DNA reads as TGTGCCAGCAGCTTAATGGGGACGCCACCCCTCCACTTT. Translating gives CASSLMGTPPLHF.

This chain uses TRBV28 with TRBJ1-1; 7 positions agree with TRBD1. Germline V gene lookup returns CDR1 MDHEN and CDR2 SYDVKM. V lost 4 bases, J lost 6 bases, and 5 bases stayed unmatched. The CDR3 is 13 amino acids. The CDR3 reads CASSSTTGSEAFF. The CDR3 region has the DNA TGTGCCAGCAGTTCGACGACAGGGTCTGAAGCTTTCTTT.

J is TRBJ2-5 and V is TRBV6-5, with 10 bases lining up with TRBD1. The CDR3 covers 15 residues. The J segment lost 6 bases and the V segment lost 3 bases, leaving 7 bases of the junction unmatched. Germline CDR1 reads MNHEY; CDR2 reads SVGAGI. CDR3 sequence reads: CASSYSRTGGQTQYF. The CDR3 DNA follows: TGTGCCAGCAGTTATTCTCGGACAGGGGGACAGACCCAGTACTTC.

This clonotype was detected ten times or more. V is TRBV20-1 and J is TRBJ1-5, with D hard to call. There are 14 residues in the CDR3. The V gene lost 5 bases and the J gene lost 4 bases, with 15 bases spanning the gap. From germline, CDR1 is DFQATT and CDR2 SNEGSKA (reference sequence). The CDR3: CSASQWIRNQPQHF. The CDR3 DNA reads TGCAGTGCTTCACAGTGGATCCGGAATCAGCCCCAGCATTTT.

This clonotype was seen a few times. The V gene is TRBV10-3, the J gene TRBJ1-5, with D uncertain. The CDR3 consists of 15 residues. Germline V gene data show CDR1 as ENHRY and CDR2 as SYGVKD. Trimming removed 4 bases at V and 3 bases at J, with 13 bases between. The chain's CDR3 is CAISGQEAINQPQHF. DNA of the CDR3: TGTGCCATCAGTGGGCAGGAAGCAATCAATCAGCCCCAGCATTTT.